The source of this T cell receptor beta chain is a study of blood T cell repertoires in COVID-19. Study as a whole: The origin of the acute and convalescent COVID-19 samples was the United States, Italy and Spain.

Assay: immunoSEQ multiplex PCR; the TCRdb copy retains only in-frame clones and omits some. Among 150,000 to 200,000 clones, approximately 84% were seen once, and the ten largest hold about 2.7%. This clone occurred once. Deletions cut 1 base from V and 7 bases from J, with 14 bases between. Germline CDR1 is PRHDT and CDR2 is FYEKMQ (reference sequence). The CDR3 length is 15 residues. The rearrangement uses TRBV13 and TRBJ2-4; D gene unclear. The sample consisted of peripheral blood. The clonotype comes from a human donor with acute or convalescent COVID-19. The donor label of this sample is uncertain. The CDR3 DNA reads TGTGCCAGCAGCTTAGTTGGTTCCGACACTAACATTCAGTACTTC. Protein product: CASSLVGSDTNIQYF.